This entry concerns a single T cell receptor (beta chain). Its antigen is undetermined. This entry comes from a study of cytomegalovirus exposure and HLA in healthy donors. It was with 60 Vbeta and 13 Jbeta primers that the PCR ran. This table comes from immunoSEQ multiplex PCR, and its TCRdb copy is limited to in-frame clones, with some not included. Of 270,000 or so clones listed, 80% to 95% are singletons. The study's findings and limits: Earlier results showed most TCR beta V segments being productive about 87% or about 30% of the time.

CDR3 length: 14 amino acids. With 3 bases removed from V and 3 bases from J, the gap between germline ends came to 12 bases. Germline V lookup: CDR1 WSHSY, CDR2 SAAADI. The V gene is TRBV10-2, the J gene TRBJ2-7; tentative D call: TRBD1 (5 bases). Sequencing was carried out using PBMCs. The source is a girl aged 2 to 10 in good health and CMV-seronegative. The CDR3 sequence is CASSDIPDSYEQYF. The CDR3 DNA follows: TGCGCCAGCAGTGATATACCAGACAGCTACGAGCAGTACTTC.